This TCR beta chain was identified during a study of neurological immune-mediated disorders. Germline V gene sequence: CDR1 SGHRS, CDR2 YFSETQ. The CDR3 extends over 15 amino acids. Between the trimmed V and J ends, which lost 0 bases and 0 bases, there was a span of 8 bases. At least ten counts were recorded for this clonotype. Each TCR transcript was tagged with a 10-nucleotide random UMI during 5'RACE. A single record per CDR3 protein comes from TCRdb applying MiXCR to the 5' RACE reads. This table holds roughly 65,000 distinct CDR3 sequences, 4.1% found once. This TCR came from a man aged 45-60 years with multiple sclerosis. V and J are TRBV5-1 and TRBJ2-3; no clear D gene. Input material: PBMCs. The CDR3 DNA reads as TGCGCCAGCAGCTTGGTTCTGGGAAGCACAGATACGCAGTATTTT. Translating it yields CASSLVLGSTDTQYF.